These 23 T cell receptor beta chains share one sample of origin, sequenced in a study of blood T cell repertoires in COVID-19 (dated by TCRdb to 2020 to 2021). Receptor libraries were prepared by the immunoSEQ multiplex PCR assay. TCRdb stores this immuneACCESS table with in-frame sequences only. Part of the clones is absent; in the studies checked, under half of the shortfall reflects unresolved V genes, and no reason is known for the rest. Counted in this sample were under 350,000 clones; approximately 86% of them appeared once. The ten most abundant clones make up 4% to 5.5% of the sample. The sample taken for sequencing was PBMCs or T cells enriched from blood (not recorded which). The source is a woman in her 40s with acute COVID-19.

The chain has TRBV28 and TRBJ1-5, with D possibly matching TRBD1 (5 bases). This CDR3 comprises 11 residues. V was cut by 4 bases and J by 13 bases, with 11 bases left in between. CDR1 is MDHEN and CDR2 is SYDVKM in the germline V gene. The DNA for the CDR3 is TGTGCCAGCAGTTACGACAGTACGCAGCATTTT. This sequence encodes CASSYDSTQHF.

The V and J genes are TRBV4-1 and TRBJ2-1; maybe TRBD2 (5 bases). Between the trimmed V and J ends, which lost 0 bases and 5 bases, there was a span of 23 bases. Looked up from germline, CDR1 is MGHRA and CDR2 is YSYEKL. The CDR3 loop spans 19 amino acids. The chain's CDR3 is CASSQDLAGISTRNNEQFF. The DNA for the CDR3 is TGCGCCAGCAGCCAAGATCTGGCGGGCATTTCAACCCGCAACAATGAGCAGTTCTTC.

The chain uses TRBV28 and TRBJ1-3; TRBD1 matches 9 bases. The length of the CDR3 is 15 residues. CDR1 and CDR2 from the germline V gene are MDHEN and SYDVKM. V trimming: 2 bases; J trimming: 5 bases; junction bases outside the gene matches: 4. The CDR3 region has the DNA TGTGCCAGCAGTTTAAGAGGACAGGGGAGAAACACCATATATTTT. Protein product: CASSLRGQGRNTIYF.

The gene calls are TRBV12-3 or TRBV12-4 and TRBJ2-1; a weak D match, TRBD1 (6 bases). V lost 5 bases, J lost 9 bases, and 14 bases lay in between. The CDR3 spans 13 residues. The CDR3 nucleotides are TGTGCCAGCAGTGCCAGGGGTTCTGGTGAGCAGTTCTTC. Protein: CASSARGSGEQFF.

The J gene is TRBJ1-5, the V gene TRBV28; D remains unclear. This CDR3 region has 15 residues. Germline assignment: CDR1 MDHEN and CDR2 SYDVKM. Trimming took off 6 bases at V and 7 bases at J, with 19 bases between the two ends. The CDR3, as DNA: TGTGCCAGCAGCCCCAGCGGGCAGATTAGGCAGCCCCAGCATTTT. Protein product: CASSPSGQIRQPQHF. The full variable domain, in which reference TRBV28 and TRBJ1-5 provide the parts outside the CDR3, is DVKVTQSSRYLVKRTGEKVFLECVQDMDHENMFWYRQDPGLGLRLIYFSYDVKMKEKGDIPEGYSVSREKKERFSLILESASTNQTSMYLCASSPSGQIRQPQHFGDGTRLSIL.

The rearrangement joins TRBV28 to TRBJ2-7; a possible D gene is TRBD1 (6 bases). This CDR3 comprises 14 residues. Germline CDR1 and CDR2: MDHEN and SYDVKM. Trimming took off 2 bases at V and 4 bases at J, with 12 bases between the two ends. In DNA form, the CDR3 reads TGTGCCAGCAGTTTAGGTGGCAGGGGATACGAGCAGTACTTC. Protein sequence: CASSLGGRGYEQYF. Based on the CDR3 plus reference TRBV28 and TRBJ2-7, the full variable domain is DVKVTQSSRYLVKRTGEKVFLECVQDMDHENMFWYRQDPGLGLRLIYFSYDVKMKEKGDIPEGYSVSREKKERFSLILESASTNQTSMYLCASSLGGRGYEQYFGPGTRLTVT.

The chain carries TRBV11-2 and TRBJ1-3, with 7 bases aligning to TRBD1. The CDR3 has 16 residues. V shed 4 bases and J 0 bases; nucleotides not matched to a gene: 6. Germline V lookup: CDR1 SGHAT, CDR2 FQNNGV. Here the CDR3 reads CASSSGQTLSGNTIYF. CDR3 DNA sequence: TGTGCCAGCAGCTCGGGACAGACCCTCTCTGGAAACACCATATATTTT.

The V call is TRBV4-1, the J call TRBJ1-1; D not resolved. This CDR3 is 13 amino acids long. Germline V gene sequence: CDR1 MGHRA, CDR2 YSYEKL. The germline V and J ends were trimmed by 6 bases and 4 bases, with 12 bases remaining between them. The CDR3 here is CASRAGSLTEAFF. The CDR3 DNA follows: TGCGCCAGCAGGGCCGGGAGCCTCACTGAAGCTTTCTTT.

The V gene is TRBV2, the J gene TRBJ1-2; 8 bases line up with TRBD1. This CDR3 spans 14 amino acids. V was pared by 5 bases and J by 2 bases, with 4 bases of the junction left unmatched. Germline V lookup: CDR1 SNHLY, CDR2 FYNNEI. CDR3 residues: CASSSRTGNYGYTF. Written as DNA, the CDR3 is TGTGCCAGCAGTTCAAGGACAGGGAACTATGGCTACACCTTC.

In its sample, this clone was seen once. The chain recombines TRBV25-1 with TRBJ1-1, with a weak D call TRBD1 (5 bases). Between the trimmed V and J ends, which lost 6 bases and 3 bases, there was a span of 14 bases. CDR1 and CDR2 from the germline V gene are MGHDK and SYGVNS. The CDR3 is made up of 14 amino acids. The CDR3 DNA follows: TGTGCCAGCAGAACTGACAGAATCCACACTGAAGCTTTCTTT. Its translation: CASRTDRIHTEAFF.

CDR3 residues: CASRPRENTEAFF. CDR3 bases: TGTGCCAGCAGACCCAGGGAAAACACTGAAGCTTTCTTT. The rearrangement links TRBV12-3 or TRBV12-4 to TRBJ1-1; the D gene is possibly TRBD1 (5 bases). This CDR3 is 13 amino acids long. V was clipped by 6 bases and J by 2 bases, with 10 bases between them.

This sequence joins TRBV6-2 or TRBV6-3 and TRBJ1-5; 7 bases match TRBD1. The germline V gene encodes CDR1 MNHEY and CDR2 SVGEGT. The trim removed 2 bases at V and 4 bases at J, leaving 5 bases unmatched. The CDR3 covers 15 residues. CDR3 DNA: TGTGCCAGCAGTTACGAGAAGGGACAGAATCAGCCCCAGCATTTT. This codes for CASSYEKGQNQPQHF.

V is TRBV2 and J is TRBJ1-5; 11 nucleotides match TRBD1. The germline gives CDR1 SNHLY, CDR2 FYNNEI. CDR3 length equals 14 residues. V shed 9 bases, J shed 6 bases, and the junction held 7 bases outside the gene matches. CDR3 coding DNA: TGTGCCAGTTCCGGACAGGGGGCCAGTCAGCCCCAGCATTTT. It translates to CASSGQGASQPQHF.

The J gene is TRBJ2-3, the V gene TRBV11-1; weak D call: TRBD1 (6 bases). Germline V CDR1 and CDR2: SGHAT, FQDESV (reference sequence). The CDR3 extends over 14 amino acids. The germline V and J ends were trimmed by 5 bases and 2 bases, with 11 bases remaining between them. The CDR3 protein is CASSPGAHTDTQYF. In nucleotides, the CDR3 is TGTGCCAGCAGCCCAGGGGCCCACACAGATACGCAGTATTTT.

The genes are TRBV7-3 and TRBJ2-1; D may be TRBD2 (5 bases). Germline V CDR1 and CDR2: SGHTA, FQGTGA. Trimming shortened V by 5 bases and J by 0 bases, and 11 bases separated the two germline ends. The CDR3 loop spans 15 amino acids. CDR3 loop: CASSGSGTSYNEQFF. The CDR3, as DNA: TGTGCCAGCAGCGGGAGCGGAACCTCCTACAATGAGCAGTTCTTC.

J is TRBJ2-5 and V is TRBV12-3 or TRBV12-4; D perhaps matches TRBD1 (6 bases). The CDR3 covers 13 residues. Trimming removed 6 bases from V and 1 base from J, with 9 bases in between. The CDR3 here is CASSWTAQETQYF. DNA of the CDR3: TGTGCCAGCAGCTGGACAGCCCAAGAGACCCAGTACTTC.

This clone was observed a single time. This chain uses TRBV4-1 with TRBJ2-7; 12 bases agree with TRBD2. Per germline, CDR1 MGHRA and CDR2 YSYEKL. Germline trimming cut 1 base from V and 2 bases from J; bases unmatched to any gene: 9. The CDR3 contains 18 residues. The DNA of the CDR3 is TGCGCCAGCAGCCAAGTCCCCCTACTAGCGGGGGGAACCTACGAGCAGTACTTC. Translated: CASSQVPLLAGGTYEQYF.

The chain couples TRBV20-1 to TRBJ2-5; 9 nucleotides match TRBD1. The CDR3 is made up of 13 amino acids. CDR1 and CDR2 from the germline V gene are DFQATT and SNEGSKA (reference sequence). The junction had 3 bases not matched to a gene; V was cut back by 3 bases and J by 4 bases. The CDR3: CSASYRGRETQYF. The CDR3 DNA reads as TGCAGTGCTAGTTACAGGGGGCGAGAGACCCAGTACTTC.

The chain has TRBV5-5 and TRBJ1-5, with TRBD1 as a possible D gene (5 bases). Germline V gives CDR1 SGHKS, CDR2 YYEKEE (reference sequence). The V end was cut by 0 bases, the J end by 7 bases, with 14 bases between. This CDR3 spans 15 amino acids. In DNA form, the CDR3 reads TGTGCCAGCAGCTTGGAAGGGGCTTCACGGCAGCCCCAGCATTTT. Translated, it gives CASSLEGASRQPQHF.

The genes are TRBV18 and TRBJ1-1; D is undetermined. CDR1 is KGHSH and CDR2 is LQKENI in the germline V gene. This CDR3 is built from 16 residues. With 1 base removed from V and 1 base from J, the gap between germline ends came to 13 bases. The CDR3 is CASSPRIAGENTEAFF. The DNA of the CDR3 is TGTGCCAGCTCACCACGGATCGCGGGAGAGAACACTGAAGCTTTCTTT.

The V gene is TRBV13, the J gene TRBJ1-2; no reliable D call. This CDR3 has 14 amino acids. The germline V and J ends were trimmed by 2 bases and 7 bases, with 14 bases remaining between them. Germline CDR1 reads PRHDT; CDR2 reads FYEKMQ (reference sequence). The CDR3 region has the DNA TGTGCCAGCAGCTTAAGAAGCCGGGTTCTTGGCTACACCTTC. This translates into CASSLRSRVLGYTF.

This rearrangement joins TRBV19 to TRBJ1-4; TRBD1 matches at 8 bases. V lost 3 bases and J lost 6; bases outside the gene matches: 3. Looked up from germline, CDR1 is LNHDA and CDR2 is SQIVND (reference sequence). This CDR3 spans 14 amino acids. The chain's CDR3 is CASSIQGADEKLFF. In DNA form, the CDR3 reads TGTGCCAGTAGTATTCAGGGGGCCGATGAAAAACTGTTTTTT.

The chain recombines TRBV19 with TRBJ1-1; 7 bases match TRBD1. The V segment lost 8 bases and the J segment 4 bases; nucleotides outside the gene matches: 7. CDR3 length: 13 amino acids. The V gene's germline CDR1 is LNHDA and CDR2 SQIVND (reference sequence). CDR3 sequence reads: CASRNRGTTEAFF. CDR3 bases: TGTGCCAGTCGGAACAGGGGAACCACTGAAGCTTTCTTT.